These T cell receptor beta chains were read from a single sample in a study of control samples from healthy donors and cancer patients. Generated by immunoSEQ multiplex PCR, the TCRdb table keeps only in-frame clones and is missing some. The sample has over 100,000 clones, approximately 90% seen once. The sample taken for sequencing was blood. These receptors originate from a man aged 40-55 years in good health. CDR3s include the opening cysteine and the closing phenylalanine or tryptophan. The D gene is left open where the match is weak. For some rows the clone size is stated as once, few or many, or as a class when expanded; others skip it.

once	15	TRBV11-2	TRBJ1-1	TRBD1	TGTGCCAGCAGCTTCCGGGACAGGCCGAACACTGAAGCTTTCTTT	CASSFRDRPNTEAFF
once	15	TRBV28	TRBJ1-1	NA	TGTGCCAGCATCATTCCCTGGGGAGGAAGGACTGAAGCTTTCTTT	CASIIPWGGRTEAFF
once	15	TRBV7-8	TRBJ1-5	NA	TGTGCCAGCACTCTTAGTGCAGAGTACAATCAGCCCCAGCATTTT	CASTLSAEYNQPQHF
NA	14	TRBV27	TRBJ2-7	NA	TGTGCCAGCAGCTCCGGGTTTCCCTCCTCCGAGCAGTACTTC	CASSSGFPSSEQYF
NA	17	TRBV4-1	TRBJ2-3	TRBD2	TGCGCCAGCAGCCAAGATTGGAGCGGGGGGGCGATAGATACGCAGTATTTT	CASSQDWSGGAIDTQYF
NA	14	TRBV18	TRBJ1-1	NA	TGTGCCAGCTCGGCCCCCAAGGGGTACACTGAAGCTTTCTTT	CASSAPKGYTEAFF
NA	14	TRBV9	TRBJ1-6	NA	TGTGCCAGCAGCGTGGGCCAGGGAGATTCACCCCTCCACTTT	CASSVGQGDSPLHF
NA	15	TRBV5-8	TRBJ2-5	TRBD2	TGTGCCAGCAGCTCATGGGGGAGGGAGCAAGAGACCCAGTACTTC	CASSSWGREQETQYF
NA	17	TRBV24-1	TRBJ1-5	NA	TGTGCCACCAGTGAGGGACCGGGGAGAGGAAGCAATCAGCCCCAGCATTTT	CATSEGPGRGSNQPQHF
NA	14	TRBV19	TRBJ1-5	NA	TGTGCCAGTACACTCCAAGGAGGGGACCAGCCCCAGCATTTT	CASTLQGGDQPQHF
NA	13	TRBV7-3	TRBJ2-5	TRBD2	TGTGCCAGCAGCCCGGGGGGGACGGAGACCCAGTACTTC	CASSPGGTETQYF
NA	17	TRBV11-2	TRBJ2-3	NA	TGTGCCAGCAGGCACGGAGGAGGGTACCAGCGTTCAGATACGCAGTATTTT	CASRHGGGYQRSDTQYF
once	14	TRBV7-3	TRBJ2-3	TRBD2	TGTGCCAGCAGCCCCGGGGGGGCTCGGGATACGCAGTATTTT	CASSPGGARDTQYF
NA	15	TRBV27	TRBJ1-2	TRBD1	TGTGCCAGCAGTTTGGGTGGACAGGGGACAAATGGCTACACCTTC	CASSLGGQGTNGYTF
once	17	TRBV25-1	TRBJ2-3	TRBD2	TGTGCCAGCTCCTCGGGACTAGCGGGGGGCGTATCAGATACGCAGTATTTT	CASSSGLAGGVSDTQYF
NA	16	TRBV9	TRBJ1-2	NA	TGTGCCAGCAGCGTAGCCCGGGACGGCTCTAACTATGGCTACACCTTC	CASSVARDGSNYGYTF
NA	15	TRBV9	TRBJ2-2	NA	TGTGCCAGCAGCGGCGACAGGGGAGGGACCGGGGAGCTGTTTTTT	CASSGDRGGTGELFF
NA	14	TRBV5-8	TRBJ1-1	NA	TGTGCCAGCAGCCGGGCGAAGGTTGACACTGAAGCTTTCTTT	CASSRAKVDTEAFF
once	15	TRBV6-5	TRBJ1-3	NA	TGTGCCAGCAGAATCTCCCCAGGGCCTGGAAACACCATATATTTT	CASRISPGPGNTIYF
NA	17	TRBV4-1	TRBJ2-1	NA	TGCGCCAGCAGCCAAGCCCCCGACACGACGGTGCACAATGAGCAGTTCTTC	CASSQAPDTTVHNEQFF
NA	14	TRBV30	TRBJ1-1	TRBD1	TGTGCCTGGAAAAGACAGGGGGCGTCCACTGAAGCTTTCTTT	CAWKRQGASTEAFF
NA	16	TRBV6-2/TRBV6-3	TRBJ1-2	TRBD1	TGTGCCAGCAGTTACCTCGGGACAGGGTCTAACTATGGCTACACCTTC	CASSYLGTGSNYGYTF
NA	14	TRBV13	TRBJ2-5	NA	TGTGCCAGCAGCCTCCATCGGGGTCGGGAGACCCAGTACTTC	CASSLHRGRETQYF
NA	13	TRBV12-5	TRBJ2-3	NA	TGTGCTAGTGCCCTCACATGGACAGCCACGCAGTATTTT	CASALTWTATQYF
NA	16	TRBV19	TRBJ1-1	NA	TGTGCCAGTAGTCCTCCGTGGGGAAGGCCGAACACTGAAGCTTTCTTT	CASSPPWGRPNTEAFF
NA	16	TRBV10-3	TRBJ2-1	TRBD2	TGTGCCACTGGGACTAGCGGACGGAGCTCCTACAATGAGCAGTTCTTC	CATGTSGRSSYNEQFF
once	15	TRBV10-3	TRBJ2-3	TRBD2	TGTGCCATCAGAGAAAGCGGGGGGGGCACAGATACGCAGTATTTT	CAIRESGGGTDTQYF
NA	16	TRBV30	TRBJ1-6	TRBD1	TGTGCCTGGGAAGAGACAGGGGGCGCGGGGGGTTCACCCCTCCACTTT	CAWEETGGAGGSPLHF
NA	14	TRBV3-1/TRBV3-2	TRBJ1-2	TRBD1	TGTGCCAGCAACGACAGGGGGGGATTCTATGGCTACACCTTC	CASNDRGGFYGYTF
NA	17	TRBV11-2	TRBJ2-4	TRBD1	TGTGCCAGCAGCTTATATCGCGGGGGACAGGGGGGAAACATTCAGTACTTC	CASSLYRGGQGGNIQYF
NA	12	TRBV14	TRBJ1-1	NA	TGTGCCAGCAGCCAAGCGAGGGCCGGAGCTTTCTTT	CASSQARAGAFF
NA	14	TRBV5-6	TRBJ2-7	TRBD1	TGTGCCAGCAGCAGGGACAGGGAGAGTGGCGAGCAGTACTTC	CASSRDRESGEQYF
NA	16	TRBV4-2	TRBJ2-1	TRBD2	TGTGCCAGCAGCCAAGAGGTGCTAGCGGGCTACAATGAGCAGTTCTTC	CASSQEVLAGYNEQFF
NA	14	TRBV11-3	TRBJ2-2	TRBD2	TGTGCCAGCAGCTTACGGGGAGGGCCGGGGGAGCTGTTTTTT	CASSLRGGPGELFF
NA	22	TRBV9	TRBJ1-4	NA	TGTGCCAGCAGCGCCCGGACGGTCAAAAGTAGGAGGTTCCAGGCAACTAATGAAAAACTGTTTTTT	CASSARTVKSRRFQATNEKLFF
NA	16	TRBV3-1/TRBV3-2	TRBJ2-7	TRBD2	TGTGCCAGCAGCCAGGCCCTCGCGGGGGGCTCCTACGAGCAGTACTTC	CASSQALAGGSYEQYF
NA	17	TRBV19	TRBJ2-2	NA	TGTGCCAGTAGTATAGGAGGGGGGCCAAGGGGCACCGGGGAGCTGTTTTTT	CASSIGGGPRGTGELFF
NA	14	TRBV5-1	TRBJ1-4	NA	TGCGCCAGCAGTCAGGTGGACGGGCTTGAAAAACTGTTTTTT	CASSQVDGLEKLFF